The 15 T cell receptor beta chains in this list originate from one sample, sequenced in a study of early T cells in non-severe SARS-CoV-2 infection (dated by TCRdb to 2020 to 2023). Libraries were built with 5' RACE. Sequencing instrument: NextSeq 500. Starting from the raw public reads, TCRdb applied fastp trimming at Q25, assembled clones with MiXCR and retained in-frame beta chains. Identical CDR3 protein sequences are pooled into one entry, listed with their most common genes and DNA. Across this sample there are about 110,000 distinct CDR3 sequences, with 9% to 14% seen only once. The top ten constitute 3% to 3.5% of the sample. Sequencing was performed on whole blood. Receptor source: an adult who was a healthcare worker with PCR-confirmed SARS-CoV-2 infection or an uninfected control (not recorded which).

This clonotype was found a few times. This chain uses TRBV19 with TRBJ2-2; D may be TRBD2 (5 bases). CDR3 length: 15 residues. With 4 bases removed from V and 5 bases from J, the gap between germline ends came to 14 bases. Germline V CDR1 and CDR2: LNHDA, SQIVND (reference sequence). CDR3 region: CASSTSGAPTGELFF. For the CDR3, the DNA is TGTGCCAGTAGTACAAGCGGCGCCCCGACCGGGGAGCTGTTTTTT.

This clonotype was found once. The CDR3 bases are TGTGCCAGCAGCTTTTTACAGGGGGAAGGCTACACCTTC. This encodes CASSFLQGEGYTF. V usage is TRBV7-2 and J usage is TRBJ1-2; TRBD1 agrees at 8 bases. The CDR3 contains 13 residues. Looked up from germline, CDR1 is SGHTA and CDR2 is FQGNSA. Unmatched junction bases numbered 5, after V lost 3 bases and J lost 8 bases.

This chain connects TRBV24-1 to TRBJ2-1, with 9 bases that match TRBD2. V lost 9 bases to trimming and J lost 10 bases; unmatched junction nucleotides: 9. The CDR3 has 13 amino acids. Germline V CDR1 and CDR2: KGHDR, SFDVKD. CDR3 in amino acids: CATQAGGDREQFF. CDR3 in DNA: TGTGCCACCCAAGCGGGAGGAGACCGGGAGCAGTTCTTC.

To note about this clonotype: A junction end diverges from the germline sequence, so it may reflect a read error. The V and J genes are TRBV7-2 and TRBJ2-1, with TRBD2 identical over 8 bases. The CDR3 totals 15 residues. Per the germline V gene, CDR1 is SGHTA and CDR2 is FQGNSA. The CDR3 spells CGSTPEAGGYNEQFF. CDR3 sequence (DNA): TGTGGCAGCACCCCTGAGGCGGGGGGATACAATGAGCAGTTCTTC.

This clonotype was counted between two and nine times. The chain recombines TRBV5-4 with TRBJ2-7; 7 bases line up with TRBD1. The germline CDR1 and CDR2 sequences are SGHNT and YYREEE (reference sequence). The CDR3 runs 14 residues. The V and J ends lost 2 bases and 2 bases, in that order; junction bases with no gene match: 4. This CDR3 is CASSLDRVPYEQYF. Here the CDR3 DNA reads TGTGCCAGCAGCTTAGACAGGGTTCCCTACGAGCAGTACTTC.

In this sample, this clonotype turned up many times. The gene calls are TRBV20-1 and TRBJ2-5, with D unresolved. The CDR3 is 14 residues long. V was shortened by 0 bases and J by 6 bases, with 14 bases between the two germline ends. Looked up from germline, CDR1 is DFQATT and CDR2 is SNEGSKA (reference sequence). DNA of the CDR3: TGCAGTGCTAGAGATGAAGCGATAGGACAGACCCAGTACTTC. Its protein product is CSARDEAIGQTQYF.

The chain carries TRBV3-1 and TRBJ2-3, with TRBD1 identical over 8 bases. The CDR3 totals 17 residues. V lost 5 bases and J lost 4; bases outside the gene matches: 14. Germline-derived CDR1 and CDR2 are LGHDT and YNNKEL (reference sequence). The CDR3, as DNA: TGTGCCAGCAGCAAACGGGGGACAGGAGCTCGCGCAGATACGCAGTATTTT. Translated: CASSKRGTGARADTQYF.

This clonotype occurred many times. CDR3 sequence reads: CSARAAETQYF. In DNA, the CDR3 is TGCAGTGCTAGAGCAGCAGAGACCCAGTACTTC. The rearrangement joins TRBV20-1 to TRBJ2-5; no definite D call. The V gene's germline CDR1 is DFQATT and CDR2 SNEGSKA (reference sequence). The CDR3 consists of 11 residues. The V end lost 1 base, the J end lost 4 bases, and 4 bases lay between the germline ends.

The chain combines TRBV29-1 with TRBJ2-2; D is unresolved. CDR1 is SQVTM and CDR2 is ANQGSEA in the germline V gene. The V and J ends lost 7 bases and 4 bases respectively, with 10 bases between them. The CDR3 has 12 amino acids. CDR3 in amino acids: CSAPGSTGELFF. DNA of the CDR3: TGCAGCGCCCCAGGAAGCACCGGGGAGCTGTTTTTT.

Ten or more counts support this clonotype. The rearrangement uses TRBV6-5 and TRBJ2-1; 8 nucleotides align to TRBD2. The trim removed 3 bases at V and 7 bases at J, leaving 8 bases unmatched. CDR1 is MNHEY, CDR2 SVGAGI, per germline. The CDR3 is made up of 15 amino acids. This CDR3 is CASSYIAGGGNEQFF. Here the CDR3 DNA reads TGTGCCAGCAGTTATATAGCGGGCGGGGGGAATGAGCAGTTCTTC.

V and J are TRBV27 and TRBJ1-5; the D gene is possibly TRBD1 (5 bases). V shed 5 bases and J shed 6 bases, with 14 bases lying between them. From germline, CDR1 is MNHEY and CDR2 SMNVEV (reference sequence). The CDR3 totals 14 residues. The CDR3 loop is CASSPLGAAQPQHF. CDR3 nucleotide sequence: TGTGCCAGCAGTCCCCTAGGGGCGGCTCAGCCCCAGCATTTT.

This clonotype was detected only a few times. The chain recombines TRBV11-1 with TRBJ2-1, with 10 bases aligning to TRBD1. After removal of 2 bases from V and 7 bases from J, the junction contained 11 bases not matched to a gene. Germline V gene lookup returns CDR1 SGHAT and CDR2 FQDESV (reference sequence). The CDR3 length is 17 residues. The CDR3 DNA follows: TGTGCCAGCAGCTTACCTATAGGACAGGGGGGTACAAATGAGCAGTTCTTC. This translates into CASSLPIGQGGTNEQFF.

The chain joins TRBV6-2 or TRBV6-3 to TRBJ1-2, with D unresolved. Trimming pared 7 bases from V and 4 bases from J, leaving 10 bases between. The CDR3 is made up of 12 amino acids. Germline CDR1 reads MNHEY; CDR2 reads SVGEGT. CDR3 nucleotides: TGTGCCAGCACCGATCCTGCCTATGGCTACACCTTC. This codes for CASTDPAYGYTF.

CDR3 residues: CASSSTLRGSSYNSPLHF. CDR3 nucleotide sequence: TGTGCCAGCAGTTCCACCCTCCGGGGGAGCTCCTATAATTCACCCCTCCACTTT. The chain is built from TRBV28 and TRBJ1-6; D might be TRBD1 (5 bases). CDR3 length equals 18 residues. CDR1 is MDHEN and CDR2 is SYDVKM in the germline V gene. The germline V and J ends were trimmed by 4 bases and 0 bases, with 16 bases remaining between them.

This chain joins TRBV5-1 and TRBJ2-1; no reliable D call. CDR3 length: 14 amino acids. CDR1 SGHRS and CDR2 YFSETQ come from the germline V gene. V was pared by 0 bases and J by 7 bases, with 11 bases between. The CDR3 region is CASSLELFTNEQFF. In nucleotides, the CDR3 is TGCGCCAGCAGCTTGGAGCTATTTACTAATGAGCAGTTCTTC.